The T cell receptor beta chain described here comes from a study of blood T cell repertoires in COVID-19. Overall study: Acute and convalescent COVID-19 samples came from the United States, Italy and Spain. From T cells, B-cell-depleted T cells, or PBMCs came the material, which was cDNA or gDNA.

In the original analysis: By means of reference gene primer amplification, nucleated cell counts were estimated. Assay: immunoSEQ multiplex PCR; the TCRdb copy retains only in-frame clones and omits some. V and J calls and clone size are as listed in that table; D and trimming were resolved from the DNA. This sample has 250,000 or so clones, with roughly 88% found just once. Germline V gene data show CDR1 as SGDLS and CDR2 as YYNGEE. This CDR3 is 14 amino acids long. V lost 0 bases to trimming and J lost 8 bases; unmatched junction nucleotides: 5. This chain links TRBV9 with TRBJ2-1, with 7 positions matching TRBD2. The TCR was taken from a woman in her 30s with COVID-19, enrolled during active disease. Source material: peripheral blood. In nucleotides, the CDR3 is TGTGCCAGCAGCGTAGGGACTAGGTTCGATGAGCAGTTCTTC. This gives the protein CASSVGTRFDEQFF.